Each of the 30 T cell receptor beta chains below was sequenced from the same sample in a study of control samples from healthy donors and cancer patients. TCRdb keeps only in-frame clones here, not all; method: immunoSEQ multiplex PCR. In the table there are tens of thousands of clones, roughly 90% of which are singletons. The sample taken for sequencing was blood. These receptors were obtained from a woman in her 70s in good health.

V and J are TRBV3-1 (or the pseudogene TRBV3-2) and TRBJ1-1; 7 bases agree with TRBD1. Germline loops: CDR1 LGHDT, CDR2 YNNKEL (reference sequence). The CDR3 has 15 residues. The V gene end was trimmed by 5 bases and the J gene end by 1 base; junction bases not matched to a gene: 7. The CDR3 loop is CASSSRRGPNTEAFF. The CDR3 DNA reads TGTGCCAGCAGCTCGCGAAGGGGGCCGAACACTGAAGCTTTCTTT.

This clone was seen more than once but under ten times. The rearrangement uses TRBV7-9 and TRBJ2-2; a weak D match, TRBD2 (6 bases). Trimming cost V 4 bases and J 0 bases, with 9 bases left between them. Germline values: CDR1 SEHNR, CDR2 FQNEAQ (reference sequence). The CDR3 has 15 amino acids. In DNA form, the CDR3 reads TGTGCCAGCAGCTCCGGGAGTGCGAACACCGGGGAGCTGTTTTTT. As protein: CASSSGSANTGELFF.

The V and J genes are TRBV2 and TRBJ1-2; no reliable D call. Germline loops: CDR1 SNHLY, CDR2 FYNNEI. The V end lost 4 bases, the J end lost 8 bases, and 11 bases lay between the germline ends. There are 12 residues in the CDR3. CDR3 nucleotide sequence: TGTGCCAGCAGTGTCATATGGGGAGGCTACACCTTC. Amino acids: CASSVIWGGYTF.

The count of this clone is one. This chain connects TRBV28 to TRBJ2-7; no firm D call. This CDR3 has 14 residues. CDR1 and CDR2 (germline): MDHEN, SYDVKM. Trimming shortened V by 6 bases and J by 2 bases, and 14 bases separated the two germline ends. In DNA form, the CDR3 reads TGTGCCAGCAGACCGCTGACAAGCACCTACGAGCAGTACTTC. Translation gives CASRPLTSTYEQYF. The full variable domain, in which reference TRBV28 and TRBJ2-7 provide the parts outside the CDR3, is DVKVTQSSRYLVKRTGEKVFLECVQDMDHENMFWYRQDPGLGLRLIYFSYDVKMKEKGDIPEGYSVSREKKERFSLILESASTNQTSMYLCASRPLTSTYEQYFGPGTRLTVT.

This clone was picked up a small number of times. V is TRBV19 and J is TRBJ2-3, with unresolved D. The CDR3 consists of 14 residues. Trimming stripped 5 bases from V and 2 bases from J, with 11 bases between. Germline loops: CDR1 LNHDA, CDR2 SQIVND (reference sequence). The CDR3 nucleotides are TGTGCCAGTAGTTCGAAAGGTGACACAGATACGCAGTATTTT. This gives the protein CASSSKGDTDTQYF.

In DNA form, the CDR3 reads TGCGCCAGCAGCCCCGGGACCCCTGGTGGCGAGCAGTACTTC. Translation: CASSPGTPGGEQYF. This rearrangement joins TRBV5-1 to TRBJ2-7; either TRBD1 or TRBD2 may supply D (5 bases each). Germline V gene sequence: CDR1 SGHRS, CDR2 YFSETQ. Trimming shortened V by 4 bases and J by 6 bases, and 17 bases separated the two germline ends. This CDR3 has 14 amino acids.

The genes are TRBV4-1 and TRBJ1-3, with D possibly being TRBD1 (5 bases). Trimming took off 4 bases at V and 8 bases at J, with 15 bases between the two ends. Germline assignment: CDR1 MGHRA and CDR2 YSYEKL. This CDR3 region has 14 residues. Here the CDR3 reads CASSPSHAQDTIYF. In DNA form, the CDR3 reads TGCGCCAGCAGCCCGAGCCACGCACAGGACACCATATATTTT.

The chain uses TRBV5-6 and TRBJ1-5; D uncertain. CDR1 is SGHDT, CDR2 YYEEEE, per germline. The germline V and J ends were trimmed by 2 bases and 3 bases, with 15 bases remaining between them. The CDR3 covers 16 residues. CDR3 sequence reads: CASSLSLGSDNQPQHF. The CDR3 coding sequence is TGTGCCAGCAGCTTAAGTCTGGGATCGGACAATCAGCCCCAGCATTTT.

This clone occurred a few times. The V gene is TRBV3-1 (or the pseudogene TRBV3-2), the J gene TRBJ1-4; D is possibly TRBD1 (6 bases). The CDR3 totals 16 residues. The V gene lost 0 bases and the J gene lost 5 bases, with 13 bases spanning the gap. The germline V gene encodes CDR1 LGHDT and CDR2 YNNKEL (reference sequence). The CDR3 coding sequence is TGTGCCAGCAGCCAAGATGGGGGGGCGAGGAATGAAAAACTGTTTTTT. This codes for CASSQDGGARNEKLFF.

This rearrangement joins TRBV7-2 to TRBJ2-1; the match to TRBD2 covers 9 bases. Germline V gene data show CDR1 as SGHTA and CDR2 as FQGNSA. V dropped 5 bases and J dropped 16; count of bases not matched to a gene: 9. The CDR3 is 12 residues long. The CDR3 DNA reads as TGTGCCAGCAGCCTAGGCGGGACTAGCATCTTCTTC. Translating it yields CASSLGGTSIFF.

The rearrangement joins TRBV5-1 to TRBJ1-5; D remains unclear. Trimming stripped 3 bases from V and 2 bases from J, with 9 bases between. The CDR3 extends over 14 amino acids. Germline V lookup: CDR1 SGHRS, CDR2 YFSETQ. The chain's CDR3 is CASSSGAGNQPQHF. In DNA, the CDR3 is TGCGCCAGCAGCTCCGGAGCGGGCAATCAGCCCCAGCATTTT. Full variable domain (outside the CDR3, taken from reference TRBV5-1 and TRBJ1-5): KAGVTQTPRYLIKTRGQQVTLSCSPISGHRSVSWYQQTPGQGLQFLFEYFSETQRNKGNFPGRFSGRQFSNSRSEMNVSTLELGDSALYLCASSSGAGNQPQHFGDGTRLSIL.

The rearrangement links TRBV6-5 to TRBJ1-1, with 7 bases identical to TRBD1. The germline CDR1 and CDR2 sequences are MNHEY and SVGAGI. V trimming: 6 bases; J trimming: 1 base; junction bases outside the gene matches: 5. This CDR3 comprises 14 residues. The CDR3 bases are TGTGCCAGCAGAAACAGGGGTGAGAACACTGAAGCTTTCTTT. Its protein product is CASRNRGENTEAFF.

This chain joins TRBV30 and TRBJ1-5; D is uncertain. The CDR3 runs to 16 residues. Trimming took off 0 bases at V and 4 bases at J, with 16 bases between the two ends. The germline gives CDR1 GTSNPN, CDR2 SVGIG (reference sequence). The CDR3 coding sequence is TGTGCCTGGAGTGTACCGGTTTCGGGAAGGAATCAGCCCCAGCATTTT. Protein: CAWSVPVSGRNQPQHF.

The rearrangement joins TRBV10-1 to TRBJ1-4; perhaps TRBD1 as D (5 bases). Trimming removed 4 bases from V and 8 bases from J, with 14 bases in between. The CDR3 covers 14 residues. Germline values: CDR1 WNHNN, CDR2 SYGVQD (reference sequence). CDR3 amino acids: CASSGGNAGEKLFF. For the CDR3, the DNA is TGCGCCAGCAGTGGGGGCAATGCAGGCGAAAAACTGTTTTTT.

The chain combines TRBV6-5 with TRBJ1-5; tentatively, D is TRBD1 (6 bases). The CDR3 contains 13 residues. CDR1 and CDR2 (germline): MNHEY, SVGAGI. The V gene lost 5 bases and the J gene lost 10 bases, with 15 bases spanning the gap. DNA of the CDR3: TGTGCCAGCAGTATATACAACAGGGAACCCCAGCATTTT. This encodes CASSIYNREPQHF.

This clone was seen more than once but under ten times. CDR3 in amino acids: CASSEFEGHPIFNQPQHF. In nucleotides, the CDR3 is TGTGCCAGCAGTGAATTTGAGGGACATCCAATTTTCAATCAGCCCCAGCATTTT. The rearrangement joins TRBV25-1 to TRBJ1-5, with D possibly being TRBD1 (6 bases). This CDR3 contains 18 residues. The ends were cut back, 1 base at V and 3 bases at J, with 19 bases in the middle. The germline V gene encodes CDR1 MGHDK and CDR2 SYGVNS.

The CDR3 DNA reads TGTGCCAGTAGTATTGGACAACAAAACTATGGCTACACCTTC. This translates into CASSIGQQNYGYTF. V gene TRBV19 combines with J gene TRBJ1-2; perhaps TRBD1 as D (5 bases). V lost 3 bases and J 2 bases, leaving 10 bases between the germline ends. The CDR3 length is 14 residues. In germline, CDR1 is LNHDA, CDR2 SQIVND (reference sequence). Using reference TRBV19 and TRBJ1-2 for the parts outside the CDR3, the full variable domain is DGGITQSPKYLFRKEGQNVTLSCEQNLNHDAMYWYRQDPGQGLRLIYYSQIVNDFQKGDIAEGYSVSREKKESFPLTVTSAQKNPTAFYLCASSIGQQNYGYTFGSGTRLTVV.

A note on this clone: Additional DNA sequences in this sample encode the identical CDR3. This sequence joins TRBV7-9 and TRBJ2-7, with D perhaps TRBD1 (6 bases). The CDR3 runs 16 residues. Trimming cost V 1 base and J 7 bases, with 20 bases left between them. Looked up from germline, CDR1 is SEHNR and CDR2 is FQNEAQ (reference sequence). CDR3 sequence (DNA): TGTGCCAGCAGCTTAGAGCCCAGGGGAGCCTCCCATGAGCAGTACTTC. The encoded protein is CASSLEPRGASHEQYF.

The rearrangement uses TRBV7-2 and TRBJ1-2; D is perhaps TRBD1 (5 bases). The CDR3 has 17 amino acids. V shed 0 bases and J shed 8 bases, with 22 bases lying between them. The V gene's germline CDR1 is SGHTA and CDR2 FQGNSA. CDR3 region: CASSLALPGLKTGGYTF. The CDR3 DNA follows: TGTGCCAGCAGCTTAGCGCTTCCGGGACTCAAAACGGGGGGCTACACCTTC. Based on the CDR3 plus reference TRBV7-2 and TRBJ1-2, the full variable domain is GAGVSQSPSNKVTEKGKDVELRCDPISGHTALYWYRQSLGQGLEFLIYFQGNSAPDKSGLPSDRFSAERTGGSVSTLTIQRTQQEDSAVYLCASSLALPGLKTGGYTFGSGTRLTVV.

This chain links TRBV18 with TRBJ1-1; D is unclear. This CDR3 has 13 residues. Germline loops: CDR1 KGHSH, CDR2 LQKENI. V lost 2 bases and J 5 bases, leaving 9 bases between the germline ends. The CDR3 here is CASSPVVKTEAFF. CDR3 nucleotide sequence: TGTGCCAGCTCACCAGTGGTAAAGACTGAAGCTTTCTTT.

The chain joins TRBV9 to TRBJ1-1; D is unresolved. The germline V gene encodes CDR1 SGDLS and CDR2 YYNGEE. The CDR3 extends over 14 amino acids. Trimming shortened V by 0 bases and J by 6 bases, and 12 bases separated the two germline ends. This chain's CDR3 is CASSVGNKVAEAFF. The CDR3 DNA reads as TGTGCCAGCAGCGTAGGAAATAAGGTGGCTGAAGCTTTCTTT.

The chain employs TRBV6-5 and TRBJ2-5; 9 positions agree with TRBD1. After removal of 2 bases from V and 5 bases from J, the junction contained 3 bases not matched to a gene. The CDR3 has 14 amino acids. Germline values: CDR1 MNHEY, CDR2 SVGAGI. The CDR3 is CASSYGTGSETQYF. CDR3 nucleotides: TGTGCCAGCAGTTACGGGACAGGGTCCGAGACCCAGTACTTC.

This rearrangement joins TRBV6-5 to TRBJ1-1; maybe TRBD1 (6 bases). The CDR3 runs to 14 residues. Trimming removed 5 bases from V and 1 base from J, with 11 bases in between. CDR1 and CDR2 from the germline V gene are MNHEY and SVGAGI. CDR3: CASSTVQGNTEAFF. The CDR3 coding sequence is TGTGCCAGCAGTACTGTACAGGGGAACACTGAAGCTTTCTTT.

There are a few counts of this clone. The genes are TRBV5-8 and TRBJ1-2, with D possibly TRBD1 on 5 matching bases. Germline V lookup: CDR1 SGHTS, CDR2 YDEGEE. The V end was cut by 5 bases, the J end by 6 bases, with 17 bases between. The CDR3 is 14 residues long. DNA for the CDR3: TGTGCCAGCAGACTCAACGGGGCGGGTAATGGCTACACCTTC. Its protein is CASRLNGAGNGYTF.

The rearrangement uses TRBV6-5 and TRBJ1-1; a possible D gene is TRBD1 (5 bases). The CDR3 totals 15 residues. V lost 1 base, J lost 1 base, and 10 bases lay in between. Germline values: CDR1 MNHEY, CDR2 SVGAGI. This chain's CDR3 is CASSYYEGRNTEAFF. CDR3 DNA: TGTGCCAGCAGTTACTACGAGGGGAGGAACACTGAAGCTTTCTTT.

As DNA, the CDR3 is TGTGCCAGCAGCCAGCTACTCACAGGGGCGACGAATTACAATGAGCAGTTCTTC. It is translated as CASSQLLTGATNYNEQFF. The V call is TRBV14, the J call TRBJ2-1; 7 bases agree with TRBD1. V lost 3 bases, J lost 4 bases, and 15 bases stayed unmatched. This CDR3 region has 18 residues. Germline CDR1 and CDR2: SGHDN and FVKESK.

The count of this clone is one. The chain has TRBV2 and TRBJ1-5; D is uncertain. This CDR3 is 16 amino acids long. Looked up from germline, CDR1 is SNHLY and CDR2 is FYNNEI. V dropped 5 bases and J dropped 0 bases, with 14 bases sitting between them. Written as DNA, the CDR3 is TGTGCCAGCAGTCTACAAGGGTTTACTAGCAATCAGCCCCAGCATTTT. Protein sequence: CASSLQGFTSNQPQHF.

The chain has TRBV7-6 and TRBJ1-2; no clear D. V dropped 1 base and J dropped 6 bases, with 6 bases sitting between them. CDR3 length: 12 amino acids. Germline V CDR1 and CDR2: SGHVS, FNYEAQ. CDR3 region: CASSLDGDGYTF. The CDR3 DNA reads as TGTGCCAGCAGCTTAGATGGGGATGGCTACACCTTC.

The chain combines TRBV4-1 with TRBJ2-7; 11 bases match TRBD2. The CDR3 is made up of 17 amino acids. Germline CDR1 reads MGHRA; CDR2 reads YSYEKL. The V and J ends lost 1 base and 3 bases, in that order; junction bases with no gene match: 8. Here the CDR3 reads CASSQVSGTSGIYEQYF. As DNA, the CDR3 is TGCGCCAGCAGCCAAGTGAGTGGGACTAGCGGAATCTACGAGCAGTACTTC.

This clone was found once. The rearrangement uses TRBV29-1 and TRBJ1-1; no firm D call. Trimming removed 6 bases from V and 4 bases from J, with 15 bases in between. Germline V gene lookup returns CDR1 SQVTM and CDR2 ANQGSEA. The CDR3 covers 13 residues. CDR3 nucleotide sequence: TGCAGCGTCGGACTCTTGGGGAGCACTGAAGCTTTCTTT. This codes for CSVGLLGSTEAFF.